Shown below are 14 T cell receptor beta chains from a single sample sequenced in a study of human T cells and chemical hapten exposure. TCRdb itself ran the RACE reads through MiXCR, one entry per CDR3 protein. The sample has roughly 120,000 distinct CDR3 sequences; around 10% are singletons. Documented time point: patch test 1, 2 weeks after DPC sensitization. Treatment: therapeutic diphenylcyclopropenone sensitization with weekly scalp DPC. The sample in question was whole blood, obtained in connection with sensitization to the hapten diphenylcyclopropenone (DPC). The receptor set was obtained from a woman aged 45-60 years with alopecia areata. Some clones in this sample may be carry-over from other donors' samples.

Ten or more counts support this clonotype. This chain uses TRBV4-2 with TRBJ2-2; D remains unclear. The germline V and J ends were trimmed by 0 bases and 2 bases, with 10 bases remaining between them. The germline gives CDR1 LGHNA, CDR2 YNFKEQ. This CDR3 region has 16 residues. CDR3 DNA: TGTGCCAGCAGCCAAGATGCGGACCGAAACACCGGGGAGCTGTTTTTT. Amino acids: CASSQDADRNTGELFF.

The chain couples TRBV29-1 to TRBJ2-3; the match to TRBD2 covers 7 bases. The CDR3 runs 14 residues. Germline lookup yields CDR1 SQVTM and CDR2 ANQGSEA. Germline trimming cut 8 bases from V and 3 bases from J; bases unmatched to any gene: 11. The CDR3 nucleotides read TGCAGCTCAGCCGGGGGGTTAGGGACAGATACGCAGTATTTT. Its protein product is CSSAGGLGTDTQYF.

This clonotype occurred many times. The rearrangement uses TRBV7-6 and TRBJ2-5, with D unresolved. Germline V gene lookup returns CDR1 SGHVS and CDR2 FNYEAQ. The CDR3 is 14 amino acids. Trimming left V 2 bases short and J 1 base short, with 8 bases between. The CDR3 spells CASSLNTVQETQYF. The CDR3 nucleotides are TGTGCCAGCAGCTTAAACACGGTCCAAGAGACCCAGTACTTC.

The chain's CDR3 is CASSPPGQGWDIQYF. The CDR3 region has the DNA TGTGCCAGCTCACCCCCGGGACAGGGGTGGGACATTCAGTACTTC. The chain couples TRBV18 to TRBJ2-4, with 10 bases aligning to TRBD1. The CDR3 consists of 15 residues. Trimming at V came to 3 bases and at J to 8 bases, leaving 7 bases not matched to a gene. The germline CDR1 and CDR2 sequences are KGHSH and LQKENI.

This clonotype turned up a few times. The CDR3, as DNA: TGTGCCAGCAGTCGTATACAGGGATCCGACTATGGCTACACCTTC. Translating gives CASSRIQGSDYGYTF. This chain joins TRBV5-6 and TRBJ1-2; D is possibly TRBD1 (6 bases). Germline V CDR1 and CDR2: SGHDT, YYEEEE. Trimming removed 5 bases from V and 3 bases from J, with 17 bases in between. This CDR3 region has 15 residues.

At least ten counts were recorded for this clonotype. The chain employs TRBV20-1 and TRBJ2-7; D gene unclear. The CDR3 is 13 amino acids. Germline CDR1 DFQATT, CDR2 SNEGSKA (reference sequence). V lost 6 bases and J lost 2, with 14 bases in between. As DNA, the CDR3 is TGCAGTGCCGAGAGACCCCAGGCCTACGAGCAGTACTTC. Protein sequence: CSAERPQAYEQYF.

In its sample, this clonotype was seen many times. This chain uses TRBV6-5 with TRBJ1-1; 9 bases agree with TRBD1. The CDR3 extends over 14 amino acids. J gave up 3 bases and V 4 bases, and 3 bases lay outside the gene matches. From germline, CDR1 is MNHEY and CDR2 SVGAGI. CDR3 bases: TGTGCCAGCAGTTCCTGGACAGGGGACACTGAAGCTTTCTTT. This codes for CASSSWTGDTEAFF.

This clonotype was counted at least ten times. The chain is built from TRBV2 and TRBJ2-1; TRBD1 aligns across 10 bases. There are 15 residues in the CDR3. The germline CDR1 and CDR2 sequences are SNHLY and FYNNEI. With 7 bases clipped from V and 7 bases from J, the junction kept 10 bases outside the gene matches. CDR3 loop: CASITGTGVGNEQFF. DNA of the CDR3: TGTGCCAGCATTACCGGGACAGGGGTAGGTAATGAGCAGTTCTTC.

V usage is TRBV2 and J usage is TRBJ2-3; D ambiguous. The germline V gene encodes CDR1 SNHLY and CDR2 FYNNEI. The CDR3 runs to 15 residues. V was shortened by 6 bases and J by 0 bases, with 13 bases between the two germline ends. CDR3 residues: CASSRDAMSTDTQYF. The DNA of the CDR3 is TGTGCCAGCAGCCGCGACGCAATGAGCACAGATACGCAGTATTTT.

The chain uses TRBV20-1 and TRBJ1-1, with D perhaps TRBD1 (6 bases). The CDR3 length is 18 residues. Trimming took off 0 bases at V and 5 bases at J, with 25 bases between the two ends. Germline lookup yields CDR1 DFQATT and CDR2 SNEGSKA (reference sequence). This chain's CDR3 is CSAREGPGAGATGTEAFF. The DNA of the CDR3 is TGCAGTGCTAGAGAGGGGCCGGGAGCAGGCGCAACAGGGACTGAAGCTTTCTTT.

V gene TRBV18 combines with J gene TRBJ1-5; D is perhaps TRBD1 (5 bases). The V end was cut by 6 bases, the J end by 2 bases, with 8 bases between. The CDR3 has 13 amino acids. Germline V CDR1 and CDR2: KGHSH, LQKENI. This CDR3 is CASSPGRNQPQHF. The CDR3 nucleotides read TGTGCCAGCTCCCCAGGGCGCAATCAGCCCCAGCATTTT.

V usage is TRBV10-3 and J usage is TRBJ1-1; D is ambiguous. Trimming cost V 6 bases and J 4 bases, with 15 bases left between them. Germline CDR1 reads ENHRY; CDR2 reads SYGVKD. CDR3 length: 14 residues. The chain's CDR3 is CAIRATAGGTEAFF. The DNA for the CDR3 is TGTGCCATCAGGGCCACGGCCGGAGGCACTGAAGCTTTCTTT.

This clonotype was observed many times. The chain joins TRBV29-1 to TRBJ1-1, with unresolved D. The germline V gene has CDR1 SQVTM and CDR2 ANQGSEA. The ends were cut back, 7 bases at V and 8 bases at J, with 14 bases in the middle. The CDR3 sequence is 11 residues long. CDR3 region: CSAKAHLEAFF. As DNA, the CDR3 is TGCAGCGCCAAAGCGCACCTCGAAGCTTTCTTT.

CDR3 DNA sequence: TGTGCCAGCAGCGTAAGTGTAGATTCACCCCTCCACTTT. It specifies CASSVSVDSPLHF. The chain links TRBV9 to TRBJ1-6; unclear D gene. Trimming removed 1 base at V and 8 bases at J, with 7 bases between. Germline assignment: CDR1 SGDLS and CDR2 YYNGEE. This CDR3 contains 13 residues. The complete variable domain, with remaining parts taken from reference TRBV9 and TRBJ1-6, reads DSGVTQTPKHLITATGQRVTLRCSPRSGDLSVYWYQQSLDQGLQFLIQYYNGEERAKGNILERFSAQQFPDLHSELNLSSLELGDSALYFCASSVSVDSPLHFGNGTRLTVT.